A selection of T cell receptor beta chains follows, all from one sample in a study of T cells of healthy individuals. TCRdb independently ran MiXCR on the 5' RACE reads; one entry per CDR3 protein. The data hold some 82,000 distinct CDR3 sequences, with 5% observed a single time. These receptors came from a female donor in good health. Each CDR3 is given with its conserved first and last residue. The D gene is left open where the match is weak. A row's size may be missing; if present it is once, few, many or a size class.

J,size,V,D,DNA,CDR3
TRBJ2-6,few,TRBV4-2,-,TGTGCCAGCAGCCAAGATCCGGACTACTCTGGGGCCAACGTCCTGACTTTC,CASSQDPDYSGANVLTF
TRBJ2-3,few,TRBV2,TRBD1,TGTGCCAGCAGTTCATGGAGGGACAGGGGGCCCACAGATACGCAGTATTTT,CASSSWRDRGPTDTQYF
TRBJ2-3,-,TRBV5-5,TRBD2,TGTGCCAGCAGCTTGAAGCTAGCGGCTATCCAAGATACGCAGTATTTT,CASSLKLAAIQDTQYF
TRBJ1-2,few,TRBV3-1,TRBD1,TGTGCCAGCAGTCAAACCGGGACAGGGGGCAGCTATGGCTACACCTTC,CASSQTGTGGSYGYTF
TRBJ2-6,many,TRBV19,-,TGTGCCAGTAGTATAGGACGAGGGTCTAGTGGGGCCAACGTCCTGACTTTC,CASSIGRGSSGANVLTF
TRBJ2-1,many,TRBV6-6,TRBD1,TGTGCCAGCGGACTCGGGGACAGACGTTACAATGAGCAGTTCTTC,CASGLGDRRYNEQFF
TRBJ2-5,many,TRBV28,-,TGTGCCAGCAGACAGACACAAGAGACCCAGTACTTC,CASRQTQETQYF
TRBJ1-2,-,TRBV12-3/TRBV12-4,TRBD1,TGTGCCAGTGATAGACTCAGGGGGCTTACTGGCTACACCTTC,CASDRLRGLTGYTF
TRBJ1-2,many,TRBV4-3,-,TGCGCCAGCAGCCAAGATCGGGGACGGTTCTATGGCTACACCTTC,CASSQDRGRFYGYTF
TRBJ1-4,many,TRBV13,-,TGTGCCAGCAGCCCCTTTCCCGCGACTAATGAAAAACTGTTTTTT,CASSPFPATNEKLFF
TRBJ1-1,-,TRBV7-2,-,TGTGCCAGCACCAAATACTCGGACAGAGGGACTGAAGCTTTCTTT,CASTKYSDRGTEAFF
TRBJ2-7,many,TRBV30,-,TGTGCCTGGAGTGTTGCATTACTCAACTACGAGCAGTACTTC,CAWSVALLNYEQYF
TRBJ2-7,many,TRBV7-6,-,TGTGCCAGCAGCCAAGGACACCTGTCCTACGAGCAGTACTTC,CASSQGHLSYEQYF
TRBJ1-1,-,TRBV4-3,-,TGCGCCAGCAGCCTCCGGGACACAGGTGGGGGGAACACTGAAGCTTTCTTT,CASSLRDTGGGNTEAFF
TRBJ2-2,many,TRBV4-1,TRBD1,TGCGCCAGCAGCCAAGGACAGGGAATCGGGGAGCTGTTTTTT,CASSQGQGIGELFF
TRBJ2-7,many,TRBV5-6,-,TGTGCCAGCAGCTTGGTTCAGGGGTATTCGTACGAGCAGTACTTC,CASSLVQGYSYEQYF
TRBJ2-5,many,TRBV10-3,TRBD1,TGTGCCATCAGTGAGTCGAACAGGGGCCTCCAAGAGACCCAGTACTTC,CAISESNRGLQETQYF
TRBJ2-7,many,TRBV7-9,TRBD1,TGTGCCAGCAGCCCCGACAGGGGATCCTCCTACGAGCAGTACTTC,CASSPDRGSSYEQYF
TRBJ2-1,many,TRBV12-3/TRBV12-4,-,TGTGCCAGCAGGTTAGGGGTCAATGAGCAGTTCTTC,CASRLGVNEQFF
TRBJ1-2,-,TRBV30,-,TGTGCCTGGACCAAGGTTGGCGGTGGCTACACCTTC,CAWTKVGGGYTF
TRBJ2-7,many,TRBV6-6,-,TGTGCCAGCAGTCACCAGGGCGAGCAGTACTTC,CASSHQGEQYF
TRBJ2-5,many,TRBV19,-,TGTGCCAGTAGCCGGTCTGGAGAGACCCAGTACTTC,CASSRSGETQYF
TRBJ1-3,-,TRBV7-9,-,TGTGCCAGCAGCTCGTTTCGGCAGTTAAACACCATATATTTT,CASSSFRQLNTIYF